These 2 T cell receptor beta chains came from one sample sequenced in a study of a mutant IDH1 vaccine in newly diagnosed glioma. The antigens for these receptors are not known. The time point here: week 11, during vaccination. With topical imiquimod, each dose of the vaccine consisted of 300 ug of mutant IDH1 20-mer peptide. TCRdb keeps only in-frame clones here, not all; method: immunoSEQ multiplex PCR. The table has roughly 120,000 clones, about four fifths seen once. The starting material was PBMCs, obtained from a glioma patient whose treatment included an IDH1 peptide vaccine. All receptors come from a man in his forties with glioma.

This clone showed up just a few times. For the CDR3, the DNA is TGTGCCAGCACCAAAACCGGGGCGGGGTCCTACGAGCAGTACTTC. Amino acid sequence: CASTKTGAGSYEQYF. This chain links TRBV11-2 with TRBJ2-7; TRBD2 might be the D (6 bases). Per the germline V gene, CDR1 is SGHAT and CDR2 is FQNNGV. The CDR3 runs to 15 residues. Trimming took 7 bases from V and 1 from J, leaving 17 bases between them.

The rearrangement uses TRBV7-8 and TRBJ2-2; 16 nucleotides agree with TRBD2. The germline V gene encodes CDR1 SGHVS and CDR2 FQNEAQ. This CDR3 spans 18 amino acids. Trimming cost V 0 bases and J 7 bases; bases outside gene matches: 5. This CDR3 is CASSLAGLAGGPVGELFF. In DNA form, the CDR3 reads TGTGCCAGCAGCTTAGCGGGACTAGCGGGAGGGCCCGTCGGGGAGCTGTTTTTT. Variable domain in full (rest from reference TRBV7-8 and TRBJ2-2): GAGVSQSPRYKVAKRGQDVALRCDPISGHVSLFWYQQALGQGPEFLTYFQNEAQLDKSGLPSDRFFAERPEGSVSTLKIQRTQQEDSAVYLCASSLAGLAGGPVGELFFGEGSRLTVL.